This passage covers 32 T cell receptor beta chains from one sample sequenced in a study of T cells in Graves' hyperthyroidism and ophthalmopathy. From RNA transcripts, TCR beta CDR3 regions were amplified. TCR CDR3 regions were first amplified by RT-PCR with HTBI primers. TCRdb analysed the multiplex PCR reads with MiXCR anew, one entry per CDR3 protein. The data hold about 96,000 distinct CDR3 sequences, with under 65% observed a single time. Input material: blood. The receptors shown here come from a woman aged 40 to 50 with Graves' hyperthyroidism.

This clonotype was found many times. The chain couples TRBV10-3 to TRBJ2-5; 10 bases agree with TRBD2. The CDR3 covers 17 residues. J lost 5 bases, V lost 2 bases, and 11 bases had no gene match. Germline V gene sequence: CDR1 ENHRY, CDR2 SYGVKD. In nucleotides, the CDR3 is TGTGCCATCAGTGAGCCAGGCAAACTAGCGGGACAGGAGACCCAGTACTTC. It encodes CAISEPGKLAGQETQYF.

This clonotype has more than one count but fewer than ten. The chain couples TRBV20-1 to TRBJ2-7; 9 bases are a match to TRBD2. CDR1 DFQATT and CDR2 SNEGSKA come from the germline V gene (reference sequence). This CDR3 is built from 19 residues. With 6 bases clipped from V and 1 base from J, the junction kept 22 bases outside the gene matches. The CDR3 spells CSAHSIMAGGPWWSYEQYF. The CDR3 nucleotides read TGCAGTGCCCACTCAATCATGGCGGGAGGGCCATGGTGGTCCTACGAGCAGTACTTC.

Turning to this clonotype: A much larger clone is a single base away; this may be a read error. The chain carries TRBV9 and TRBJ2-3; the match to TRBD2 covers 8 bases. V trimming: 3 bases; J trimming: 0 bases; junction bases outside the gene matches: 3. CDR1 and CDR2 (germline): SGDLS, YYNGEE. The CDR3 runs 15 residues. In DNA form, the CDR3 reads TGTGCCAGCAGCGAAGCGGGAGATAGCACAGATACGCAGTATTTT. Its translation is CASSEAGDSTDTQYF.

A word on this clonotype: One junction end does not reproduce the germline sequence, and a read error may be involved. The rearrangement uses TRBV9 and TRBJ2-2; 9 bases align to TRBD1. Germline V gene sequence: CDR1 SGDLS, CDR2 YYNGEE. CDR3 size: 17 residues. CDR3 loop: CASSPPWGQGGTGEPFF. The CDR3 region has the DNA TGTGCCAGCTCACCGCCGTGGGGACAGGGCGGAACCGGGGAGCCGTTTTTT.

This clonotype was observed many times. The rearrangement uses TRBV7-8 and TRBJ2-2; no clear D gene. The CDR3 length is 16 residues. The V end lost 2 bases, the J end lost 1 base, and 11 bases lay between the germline ends. CDR1 SGHVS and CDR2 FQNEAQ come from the germline V gene. CDR3 sequence (DNA): TGTGCCAGCAGCTTATTATGGAACAGGAACACCGGGGAGCTGTTTTTT. Amino acids: CASSLLWNRNTGELFF.

The chain carries TRBV28 and TRBJ1-3; tentative D call: TRBD1 (6 bases). The germline CDR1 and CDR2 sequences are MDHEN and SYDVKM. There are 13 residues in the CDR3. V was cut by 6 bases and J by 2 bases, with 8 bases left in between. The CDR3 reads CASRGHPGNTIYF. The CDR3 nucleotides read TGTGCCAGCAGGGGACACCCTGGAAACACCATATATTTT.

The table lists this clonotype with a few counts. The chain recombines TRBV7-8 with TRBJ2-5; 8 bases fit TRBD2. Germline loops: CDR1 SGHVS, CDR2 FQNEAQ. The CDR3 is 14 amino acids. J was trimmed by 3 bases and V by 5 bases; bases with no gene match: 5. This CDR3 reads CASSMTAGEETQYF. The CDR3 nucleotides are TGTGCCAGCAGCATGACAGCGGGAGAAGAGACCCAGTACTTC.

Turning to this clonotype: Possible read error: a much larger clone is one base away. It is likely a read error, because the conserved phenylalanine at the end of the CDR3 is missing. V usage is TRBV7-2 and J usage is TRBJ1-1, with D perhaps TRBD1 (6 bases). The CDR3 consists of 15 residues. Per the germline V gene, CDR1 is SGHTA and CDR2 is FQGNSA. V lost 6 bases to trimming and J lost 0 bases, with 14 bases between them. The CDR3 is CASRGAGPMNTEAFL. DNA for the CDR3: TGTGCCAGCAGGGGGGCAGGGCCCATGAACACTGAAGCTTTCCTT.

This clonotype was detected ten times or more. The chain links TRBV5-1 to TRBJ2-2; D call uncertain. Per germline, CDR1 SGHRS and CDR2 YFSETQ. Between the trimmed V and J ends, which lost 4 bases and 6 bases, there was a span of 16 bases. This CDR3 spans 15 amino acids. The CDR3 loop is CASSAGPEGAGELFF. Here the CDR3 DNA reads TGCGCCAGCAGCGCCGGACCCGAAGGTGCCGGGGAGCTGTTTTTT.

The V and J genes are TRBV25-1 and TRBJ1-2; 12 bases agree with TRBD1. V lost 4 bases, J lost 4 bases, and 10 bases stayed unmatched. The V gene's germline CDR1 is MGHDK and CDR2 SYGVNS. The CDR3 covers 17 residues. The CDR3 sequence: CASSGQLGTGGVYGYTF. In nucleotides, the CDR3 is TGTGCCAGCAGTGGGCAACTTGGGACAGGGGGCGTCTATGGCTACACCTTC.

Concerning this clonotype: A junction boundary mismatches the germline segment, possibly from a read error. The chain is built from TRBV20-1 and TRBJ1-4; no reliable D call. The germline V gene has CDR1 DFQATT and CDR2 SNEGSKA (reference sequence). The CDR3 extends over 14 amino acids. CDR3 coding DNA: TGCAGTGCTAGGCTACCGGGCTCGAGTGAAAAGCTGTTTTTT. It translates to CSARLPGSSEKLFF.

This chain joins TRBV7-2 and TRBJ1-6; 12 nucleotides line up with TRBD1. Trimming took 0 bases from V and 9 from J; bases not matched to a gene: 15. The CDR3 loop spans 20 amino acids. CDR1 is SGHTA and CDR2 is FQGNSA in the germline V gene. As DNA, the CDR3 is TGTGCCAGCAGCTTAGCTGGGACAGGGGGCGAGAGGTTTCGGCGTTCACCCCTCCACTTT. Translating gives CASSLAGTGGERFRRSPLHF.

This clonotype was seen repeatedly, ten times or more. This rearrangement joins TRBV4-1 to TRBJ2-7; 8 bases match TRBD2. Trimming cost V 0 bases and J 0 bases; bases outside gene matches: 4. The CDR3 runs 16 residues. Germline V gives CDR1 MGHRA, CDR2 YSYEKL. DNA for the CDR3: TGCGCCAGCAGCCAAGACCTAGCGGGTGCCTCCTACGAGCAGTACTTC. Protein: CASSQDLAGASYEQYF.

A remark on this clonotype: Sequence at one end of the junction differs from germline and may be a read error. The chain links TRBV29-1 to TRBJ1-1, with 11 bases matching TRBD1. Germline V gene lookup returns CDR1 SQVTM and CDR2 ANQGSEA. This CDR3 is 13 amino acids long. CDR3 sequence: CSVGGQGATEASF. The CDR3 DNA reads as TGCAGCGTTGGTGGACAGGGGGCAACTGAAGCTTCCTTT.

In its sample, this clonotype was seen many times. V usage is TRBV11-1 and J usage is TRBJ2-7; D may be TRBD2 (6 bases). CDR1 and CDR2 (germline): SGHAT, FQDESV (reference sequence). V was cut by 3 bases and J by 3 bases, with 18 bases left in between. The CDR3 has 16 amino acids. The CDR3 region has the DNA TGTGCCAGCAGCTTGTCCTCAGGGCTGGAGGGCTACGAGCAGTACTTC. Translation gives CASSLSSGLEGYEQYF.

The chain combines TRBV20-1 with TRBJ2-7, with D possibly matching TRBD2 (6 bases). The CDR3 is made up of 16 amino acids. Between the trimmed V and J ends, which lost 0 bases and 4 bases, there was a span of 19 bases. The V gene's germline CDR1 is DFQATT and CDR2 SNEGSKA (reference sequence). The CDR3, as DNA: TGCAGTGCTAGAGATCAACCGGACAAAAGCGGGTACGAGCAGTACTTC. Its protein is CSARDQPDKSGYEQYF.

At least ten counts were recorded for this clonotype. The rearrangement uses TRBV7-8 and TRBJ2-7; maybe TRBD1 (6 bases). The germline V gene has CDR1 SGHVS and CDR2 FQNEAQ. V dropped 5 bases and J dropped 4 bases, with 18 bases sitting between them. The CDR3 has 15 amino acids. The CDR3 protein is CASSQTQGILYEQYF. The CDR3 DNA follows: TGTGCCAGCAGCCAGACACAGGGTATTTTGTACGAGCAGTACTTC.

With regard to this clonotype: One end of the junction is discordant with germline, which a read error may explain. The rearrangement links TRBV6-1 to TRBJ2-2; D remains unclear. Looked up from germline, CDR1 is MNHNS and CDR2 is SASEGT. The CDR3 covers 13 residues. This chain's CDR3 is CAISEAGTGELFF. DNA for the CDR3: TGTGCCATCAGTGAAGCAGGCACCGGGGAGCTGTTTTTT.

By share, this clonotype ranks as large. The rearrangement uses TRBV15 and TRBJ1-2; TRBD1 is a possible D gene (5 bases). V was cut by 5 bases and J by 8 bases, with 15 bases left in between. From germline, CDR1 is LNHNV and CDR2 YYDKDF (reference sequence). The CDR3 covers 13 residues. The CDR3 here is CATSPRGARGYTF. The CDR3 DNA sequence: TGTGCCACCAGCCCCCGAGGGGCGAGAGGCTACACCTTC.

This clonotype was seen many times. CDR3: CSGTGGNGYTF. As DNA, the CDR3 is TGCAGCGGGACAGGGGGTAATGGCTACACCTTC. This chain links TRBV29-1 with TRBJ1-2, with 10 bases aligning to TRBD1. Unmatched junction bases numbered 2, after V lost 7 bases and J lost 6 bases. The germline gives CDR1 SQVTM, CDR2 ANQGSEA. This CDR3 is 11 amino acids long.

Concerning this clonotype: A junction end diverges from the germline sequence, so it may reflect a read error. This chain uses TRBV7-8 with TRBJ2-5, with D maybe TRBD1 (7 bases). This CDR3 region has 11 residues. The germline V gene encodes CDR1 SGHVS and CDR2 FQNEAQ. In nucleotides, the CDR3 is TGTGCCAGCAGCTCGTCAGGGGGAGGAGAATTC. This translates into CASSSSGGGEF.

The chain employs TRBV2 and TRBJ2-7; D might be TRBD2 (6 bases). V shed 4 bases and J shed 7 bases, with 11 bases lying between them. This CDR3 is 12 amino acids long. Germline V lookup: CDR1 SNHLY, CDR2 FYNNEI. CDR3 loop: CASSGSAGEQYF. CDR3 nucleotide sequence: TGTGCCAGCAGTGGGAGCGCGGGGGAGCAGTACTTC.

This clonotype was found many times. The V gene is TRBV5-1, the J gene TRBJ2-7; 9 nucleotides agree with TRBD1. Germline loops: CDR1 SGHRS, CDR2 YFSETQ. The CDR3 loop spans 13 amino acids. The V and J ends lost 4 bases and 4 bases, in that order; junction bases with no gene match: 3. The CDR3 sequence is CASSGTGLYEQYF. CDR3 sequence (DNA): TGCGCCAGCAGCGGGACAGGGTTGTACGAGCAGTACTTC.

The chain has TRBV2 and TRBJ1-1; TRBD1 aligns across 9 bases. The junction had 8 bases not matched to a gene; V was cut back by 4 bases and J by 11 bases. This CDR3 contains 13 residues. The germline gives CDR1 SNHLY, CDR2 FYNNEI. For the CDR3, the DNA is TGTGCCAGCAGTGTGACAGGGGACAGGGTGGCTTTCTTT. It specifies CASSVTGDRVAFF.

The sample holds many counts of this clonotype. This chain uses TRBV7-2 with TRBJ1-5; 12 nucleotides align to TRBD1. V shed 1 base, J shed 5 bases, and the junction held 3 bases outside the gene matches. The germline gives CDR1 SGHTA, CDR2 FQGNSA. The CDR3 consists of 16 residues. CDR3 nucleotides: TGTGCCAGCAGCTTAGGGGGGACAGGGGGCCATCAGCCCCAGCATTTT. Its translation: CASSLGGTGGHQPQHF.

The chain employs TRBV7-3 and TRBJ1-4; 10 bases align to TRBD1. From germline, CDR1 is SGHTA and CDR2 FQGTGA. V shed 6 bases, J shed 12 bases, and the junction held 7 bases outside the gene matches. The length of the CDR3 is 13 residues. The CDR3 DNA reads TGTGCCAGCAGGAAGGGGGGGACAGGGGAACTGTTTTTT. Amino acids: CASRKGGTGELFF.

This clonotype was detected ten times or more. The J gene is TRBJ1-1, the V gene TRBV7-2; D unresolved. The germline V gene has CDR1 SGHTA and CDR2 FQGNSA. The CDR3 spans 14 residues. V was pared by 0 bases and J by 0 bases, with 5 bases between. In DNA form, the CDR3 reads TGTGCCAGCAGCTTAGCTCCTGTGAACACTGAAGCTTTCTTT. This encodes CASSLAPVNTEAFF.

This clonotype appeared a few times. V and J are TRBV7-6 and TRBJ1-1; D might be TRBD1 (6 bases). The CDR3 contains 12 residues. Deletions cut 6 bases from V and 3 bases from J, with 8 bases between. CDR1 and CDR2 from the germline V gene are SGHVS and FNYEAQ. CDR3 residues: CASRGADTEAFF. DNA for the CDR3: TGTGCCAGCAGGGGGGCGGACACTGAAGCTTTCTTT.

This clonotype was seen repeatedly, ten times or more. The V and J genes are TRBV4-1 and TRBJ1-2; unclear D gene. V was pared by 0 bases and J by 4 bases, with 6 bases between. Germline lookup yields CDR1 MGHRA and CDR2 YSYEKL. The CDR3 has 13 amino acids. The CDR3 region is CASSQDRFYGYTF. CDR3 in DNA: TGCGCCAGCAGCCAAGACAGGTTCTATGGCTACACCTTC.

V gene TRBV6-5 combines with J gene TRBJ1-6; D not certain. Trimming cost V 0 bases and J 8 bases, with 8 bases left between them. The CDR3 length is 14 residues. In germline, CDR1 is MNHEY, CDR2 SVGAGI. Written as DNA, the CDR3 is TGTGCCAGCAGTTACTCTCAGAGCGATTCACCCCTCCACTTT. Encoded protein: CASSYSQSDSPLHF.

Many counts were recorded for this clonotype. The chain couples TRBV6-6 to TRBJ2-5; possible D gene TRBD1, 6 bases. Germline V gene sequence: CDR1 MNHNY, CDR2 SVGAGI (reference sequence). The V end was cut by 4 bases, the J end by 4 bases, with 19 bases between. The CDR3 extends over 16 amino acids. This CDR3 is CASSSPLSTGSETQYF. CDR3 bases: TGTGCCAGCAGTTCCCCACTATCGACAGGTTCAGAGACCCAGTACTTC.

The chain uses TRBV5-4 and TRBJ2-2, with TRBD1 as a possible D gene (6 bases). CDR1 SGHNT and CDR2 YYREEE come from the germline V gene (reference sequence). V shed 3 bases and J shed 4 bases, with 19 bases lying between them. This CDR3 is 17 amino acids long. The DNA for the CDR3 is TGTGCCAGCAGCTCCGGGACATCCCCTTTTTTCACCGGGGAGCTGTTTTTT. It yields the protein CASSSGTSPFFTGELFF.